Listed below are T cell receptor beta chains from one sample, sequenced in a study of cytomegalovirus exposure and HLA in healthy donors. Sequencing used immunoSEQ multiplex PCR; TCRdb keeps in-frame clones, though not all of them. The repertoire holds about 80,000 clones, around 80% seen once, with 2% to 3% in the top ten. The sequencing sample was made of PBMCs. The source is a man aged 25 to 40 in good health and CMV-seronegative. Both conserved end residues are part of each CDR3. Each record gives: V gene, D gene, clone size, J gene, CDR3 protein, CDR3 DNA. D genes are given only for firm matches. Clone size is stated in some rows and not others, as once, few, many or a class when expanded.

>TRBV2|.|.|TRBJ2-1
CASKGGAGVPYNEQFF
TGTGCCAGCAAGGGGGGGGCGGGAGTACCCTACAATGAGCAGTTCTTC
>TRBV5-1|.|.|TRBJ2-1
CASSLEAGAFNEQFF
TGCGCCAGCAGCTTGGAGGCAGGGGCCTTCAATGAGCAGTTCTTC
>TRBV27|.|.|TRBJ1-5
CASSSGGYNQPQHF
TGTGCCAGCAGTTCGGGAGGGTACAATCAGCCCCAGCATTTT
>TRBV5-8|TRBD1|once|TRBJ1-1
CASSLVDGTGLTEAFF
TGTGCCAGCAGCTTGGTGGACGGGACAGGGCTGACTGAAGCTTTCTTT
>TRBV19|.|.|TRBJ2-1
CASSDTLFNEQFF
TGTGCCAGTTCGGACACACTGTTCAATGAGCAGTTCTTC
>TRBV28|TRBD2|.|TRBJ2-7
CASSHRLGGRTSSYEQYF
TGTGCCAGCAGCCATAGACTGGGCGGGAGGACCAGCTCCTACGAGCAGTACTTC
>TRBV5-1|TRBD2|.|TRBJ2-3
CASSRGTNTDTQYF
TGCGCCAGCAGCCGGGGGACTAACACAGATACGCAGTATTTT
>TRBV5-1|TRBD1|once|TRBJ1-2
CASSNPTGSAYGYTF
TGCGCCAGCAGTAACCCGACAGGGTCGGCCTATGGCTACACCTTC
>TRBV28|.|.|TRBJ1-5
CASSGDSSFQPQHF
TGTGCCAGCAGTGGGGACTCTAGTTTCCAGCCCCAGCATTTT
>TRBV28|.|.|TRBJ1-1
CASSTTRSNTEAFF
TGTGCCAGCAGTACGACGCGGTCGAACACTGAAGCTTTCTTT
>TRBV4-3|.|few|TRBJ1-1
CASSQDLVTFTGKNTEAFF
TGCGCCAGCAGCCAAGATCTGGTCACGTTTACGGGAAAGAACACTGAAGCTTTCTTT
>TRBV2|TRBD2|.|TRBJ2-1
CASSEGGRAGVLYNEQFF
TGTGCCAGCAGTGAAGGAGGAAGAGCGGGAGTACTGTACAATGAGCAGTTCTTC
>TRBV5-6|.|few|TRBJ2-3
CASTSGYTQYF
TGTGCCAGCACCTCGGGGTATACGCAGTATTTT
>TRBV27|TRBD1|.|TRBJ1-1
CASSSWTGMNTEAFF
TGTGCCAGCAGTTCATGGACAGGGATGAACACTGAAGCTTTCTTT
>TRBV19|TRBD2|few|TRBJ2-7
CASSKSTSGSYEQYF
TGTGCCAGTAGTAAGTCGACTAGCGGCTCCTACGAGCAGTACTTC
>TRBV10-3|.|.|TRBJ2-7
CAISESDGSYEQYF
TGTGCCATCAGTGAGAGTGACGGGTCCTACGAGCAGTACTTC
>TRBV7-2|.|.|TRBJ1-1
CASSFVVGQGEAFF
TGTGCCAGCAGCTTTGTTGTTGGGCAGGGTGAAGCTTTCTTT
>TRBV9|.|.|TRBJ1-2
CASSVFPTTGDGYTF
TGTGCCAGCAGCGTTTTTCCCACCACGGGGGATGGCTACACCTTC
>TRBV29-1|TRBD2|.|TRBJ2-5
CSVATSGMGEQYF
TGCAGCGTCGCGACTAGCGGGATGGGAGAGCAGTACTTC
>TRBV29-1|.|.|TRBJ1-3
CSVALGDYSGNTIYF
TGCAGCGTTGCCCTTGGGGACTACTCTGGAAACACCATATATTTT
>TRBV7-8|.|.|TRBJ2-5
CASSSRTLQETQYF
TGTGCCAGCAGCTCCCGGACACTACAAGAGACCCAGTACTTC
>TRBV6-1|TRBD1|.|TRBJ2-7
CASSEYGTGSYEQYF
TGTGCCAGCAGTGAATATGGGACAGGGTCCTACGAGCAGTACTTC
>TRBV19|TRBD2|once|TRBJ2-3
CAAAFQQGGWTDTQYF
TGTGCCGCGGCTTTTCAGCAGGGAGGGTGGACAGATACGCAGTATTTT
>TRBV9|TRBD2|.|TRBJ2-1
CASAAASGYNEQFF
TGTGCCAGCGCGGCGGCTAGCGGTTACAATGAGCAGTTCTTC
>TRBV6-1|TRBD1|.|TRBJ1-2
CASSERRTGGRGNYGYTF
TGTGCCAGCAGTGAAAGGAGAACAGGGGGACGGGGAAACTATGGCTACACCTTC
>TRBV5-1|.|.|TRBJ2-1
CASRLGSGNEQFF
TGCGCCAGCAGGTTGGGGTCCGGCAATGAGCAGTTCTTC
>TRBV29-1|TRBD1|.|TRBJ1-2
CSVLRQGRNYGYTF
TGCAGCGTTCTCCGACAGGGTAGGAACTATGGCTACACCTTC
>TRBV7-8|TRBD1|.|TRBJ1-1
CASSYRGIGAEAFF
TGTGCCAGCAGTTACAGGGGTATAGGGGCTGAAGCTTTCTTT
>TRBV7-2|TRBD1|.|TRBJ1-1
CASSLGGQGGTEAFF
TGTGCCAGCAGCTTAGGGGGCCAGGGGGGCACTGAAGCTTTCTTT
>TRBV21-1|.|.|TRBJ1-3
CASSKVIGGISGNTIYF
TGTGCCAGCAGCAAAGTTATAGGGGGAATCTCTGGAAACACCATATATTTT
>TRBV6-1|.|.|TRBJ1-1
CASPSAGRMNTEAFF
TGTGCCAGCCCCTCGGCAGGCCGAATGAACACTGAAGCTTTCTTT
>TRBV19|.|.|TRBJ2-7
CASSRDISYEQYF
TGTGCCAGTTCCCGGGACATATCCTACGAGCAGTACTTC
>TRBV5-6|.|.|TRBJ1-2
CASSLVAGVTYGYPF
TGTGCCAGCAGCTTGGTGGCAGGGGTTACATATGGCTACCCCTTC